Listed here are 25 T cell receptor beta chains from one sample, sequenced in a study of response to subunit inactivated influenza vaccine. TCRdb reprocessed the RT-PCR reads via MiXCR and lists one record per CDR3 protein. The data show 650,000 to 850,000 distinct CDR3 sequences, with approximately 15% seen just once and around 6.5% held by the top ten. The source material was PBMCs from blood, sampled less than 15 days before vaccination. These receptors were taken from a man aged 50 to 59 who received an inactivated influenza vaccine.

The chain uses TRBV11-2 and TRBJ2-7; the D gene is possibly TRBD2 (6 bases). Germline CDR1 SGHAT, CDR2 FQNNGV. The length of the CDR3 is 15 residues. Trimming pared 3 bases from V and 2 bases from J, leaving 14 bases between. The CDR3 here is CASSFGTSHTYEQYF. The CDR3 coding sequence is TGTGCCAGCAGCTTCGGGACTTCCCACACCTACGAGCAGTACTTC.

This clonotype was detected only a few times. The V gene is TRBV12-3 or TRBV12-4, the J gene TRBJ2-3, with TRBD2 matching 9 bases. The CDR3 loop spans 15 amino acids. J gave up 1 base and V 3 bases, and 2 bases lay outside the gene matches. CDR3: CASSFERGGTDTQYF. The CDR3, as DNA: TGTGCCAGCAGTTTCGAGCGGGGGGGCACAGATACGCAGTATTTT.

The rearrangement uses TRBV7-3 and TRBJ2-2; D is possibly TRBD1 (6 bases). CDR3 length equals 15 residues. CDR1 is SGHTA and CDR2 is FQGTGA in the germline V gene. Trimming shortened V by 3 bases and J by 2 bases, and 10 bases separated the two germline ends. In DNA form, the CDR3 reads TGTGCCAGCAGCTTTGACAGGCGAAACACCGGGGAGCTGTTTTTT. As protein: CASSFDRRNTGELFF.

This clonotype was recorded a few times. The V and J genes are TRBV5-4 and TRBJ2-2; D call uncertain. Germline assignment: CDR1 SGHNT and CDR2 YYREEE (reference sequence). V was clipped by 4 bases and J by 2 bases, with 15 bases between them. CDR3 length: 16 amino acids. The CDR3 loop is CASSPPRSLNTGELFF. The CDR3 coding sequence is TGTGCCAGCAGCCCCCCTAGGAGTCTAAACACCGGGGAGCTGTTTTTT. Complete variable domain (other parts from reference TRBV5-4 and TRBJ2-2): ETGVTQSPTHLIKTRGQQVTLRCSSQSGHNTVSWYQQALGQGPQFIFQYYREEENGRGNFPPRFSGLQFPNYSSELNVNALELDDSALYLCASSPPRSLNTGELFFGEGSRLTVL.

This clonotype was detected a few times. The chain joins TRBV6-2 or TRBV6-3 to TRBJ2-1, with 13 bases that match TRBD2. Germline values: CDR1 MNHEY, CDR2 SVGEGT. The ends lost 4 bases at V and 9 bases at J; junction bases unmatched: 9. This CDR3 is 16 amino acids long. DNA for the CDR3: TGTGCCAGCAGTTTGACTAGCGGGAGGATGGGTATTGAGCAGTTCTTC. Amino acid sequence: CASSLTSGRMGIEQFF.

The table lists this clonotype with many counts. The V and J genes are TRBV5-1 and TRBJ1-5; D remains unclear. The CDR3 sequence is 13 residues long. Trimming removed 8 bases at V and 4 bases at J, with 13 bases between. The germline gives CDR1 SGHRS, CDR2 YFSETQ. This CDR3 reads CASSTGPNQPQHF. CDR3 DNA: TGCGCCAGTTCAACCGGGCCGAATCAGCCCCAGCATTTT.

The chain joins TRBV20-1 to TRBJ2-7, with 11 bases aligning to TRBD1. With 5 bases clipped from V and 3 bases from J, the junction kept 3 bases outside the gene matches. Germline lookup yields CDR1 DFQATT and CDR2 SNEGSKA (reference sequence). The CDR3 runs to 13 residues. This CDR3 is CSARGQGDYEQYF. CDR3 bases: TGCAGTGCTCGGGGACAGGGGGACTACGAGCAGTACTTC.

The chain couples TRBV18 to TRBJ2-3; D remains unclear. Germline CDR1 KGHSH, CDR2 LQKENI. Trimming stripped 3 bases from V and 2 bases from J, with 6 bases between. The CDR3 totals 13 residues. As DNA, the CDR3 is TGTGCCAGCTCACCTACTAACACAGATACGCAGTATTTT. Translated, it gives CASSPTNTDTQYF.

The chain has TRBV6-1 and TRBJ2-3; a possible D gene is TRBD2 (5 bases). Germline V lookup: CDR1 MNHNS, CDR2 SASEGT. The CDR3 is made up of 13 amino acids. V was shortened by 4 bases and J by 7 bases, with 12 bases between the two germline ends. In DNA form, the CDR3 reads TGTGCCAGCAGTGGAGAGGGCTGGAATACGCAGTATTTT. This codes for CASSGEGWNTQYF.

This clonotype showed up just a few times. The J gene is TRBJ2-5, the V gene TRBV20-1, with D maybe TRBD1 (6 bases). The germline V gene encodes CDR1 DFQATT and CDR2 SNEGSKA (reference sequence). V dropped 5 bases and J dropped 1 base, with 14 bases sitting between them. This CDR3 comprises 14 residues. CDR3 loop: CSADPGQSQETQYF. The CDR3 DNA reads TGCAGTGCTGACCCAGGACAGAGCCAAGAGACCCAGTACTTC.

This clonotype was counted ten times or more. The gene calls are TRBV12-3 or TRBV12-4 and TRBJ1-3, with unresolved D. This CDR3 is 15 amino acids long. The germline V and J ends were trimmed by 6 bases and 0 bases, with 12 bases remaining between them. CDR3 residues: CASSHSTDSGNTIYF. CDR3 DNA: TGTGCCAGCAGCCATTCGACGGACTCTGGAAACACCATATATTTT.

This clonotype was counted many times. The rearrangement joins TRBV5-6 to TRBJ2-1; D might be TRBD2 (6 bases). Trimming took 4 bases from V and 6 from J, leaving 17 bases between them. CDR3 length equals 15 residues. The germline gives CDR1 SGHDT, CDR2 YYEEEE. The CDR3 nucleotides read TGTGCCAGCAGCATGGGACTCCGGAGGCCCAATGAGCAGTTCTTC. Amino acids: CASSMGLRRPNEQFF.

The chain carries TRBV7-9 and TRBJ1-1, with TRBD1 matching over 7 bases. V shed 5 bases, J shed 6 bases, and the junction held 9 bases outside the gene matches. This CDR3 region has 14 residues. Germline loops: CDR1 SEHNR, CDR2 FQNEAQ (reference sequence). CDR3 DNA sequence: TGTGCCAGCAGCCTCACAGGGGCCCACGCTGAAGCTTTCTTT. Its protein product is CASSLTGAHAEAFF.

The rearrangement links TRBV14 to TRBJ2-1, with 10 positions matching TRBD2. The CDR3 covers 16 residues. Trimming took 0 bases from V and 9 from J; bases not matched to a gene: 8. Germline CDR1 SGHDN, CDR2 FVKESK. CDR3 nucleotides: TGTGCCAGCAGCCAAGATGTACTAGCGGGGAACGGTGAGCAGTTCTTC. It codes for CASSQDVLAGNGEQFF.

The rearrangement uses TRBV7-6 and TRBJ2-1; no definite D call. Trimming pared 3 bases from V and 0 bases from J, leaving 15 bases between. The CDR3 is made up of 17 amino acids. In germline, CDR1 is SGHVS, CDR2 FNYEAQ. The CDR3 region is CASSLGRLKSSYNEQFF. CDR3 nucleotide sequence: TGTGCCAGCAGCTTGGGCCGACTTAAGAGCTCCTACAATGAGCAGTTCTTC.

This chain connects TRBV7-2 to TRBJ2-1; 8 bases fit TRBD2. Per the germline V gene, CDR1 is SGHTA and CDR2 is FQGNSA. V trimming: 4 bases; J trimming: 6 bases; junction bases outside the gene matches: 11. CDR3 length: 16 residues. CDR3 region: CASSSTGTRVINEQFF. The CDR3 nucleotides read TGTGCCAGCAGCTCGACCGGGACTAGGGTGATCAATGAGCAGTTCTTC.

The sample holds many counts of this clonotype. This chain uses TRBV15 with TRBJ2-2, with a tentative D call TRBD2 (6 bases). CDR1 LNHNV and CDR2 YYDKDF come from the germline V gene (reference sequence). Trimming took off 8 bases at V and 2 bases at J, with 9 bases between the two ends. This CDR3 has 13 amino acids. CDR3 region: CATGRGNTGELFF. CDR3 in DNA: TGTGCCACCGGGCGGGGAAACACCGGGGAGCTGTTTTTT. Variable domain in full (rest from reference TRBV15 and TRBJ2-2): DAMVIQNPRYQVTQFGKPVTLSCSQTLNHNVMYWYQQKSSQAPKLLFHYYDKDFNNEADTPDNFQSRRPNTSFCFLDIRSPGLGDTAMYLCATGRGNTGELFFGEGSRLTVL.

Regarding this clonotype: A much larger clone differs from this one at a single base, so this may be a read error. This rearrangement joins TRBV4-3 to TRBJ2-3; D possibly corresponds to TRBD2 (6 bases). Germline V gene lookup returns CDR1 LGHNA and CDR2 YSLEER. The length of the CDR3 is 14 residues. DNA for the CDR3: TGCGCCAGCATCCAATCCGGGAGAGGGGATACGCAGTATTTT. The encoded protein is CASIQSGRGDTQYF.

The V gene is TRBV27, the J gene TRBJ1-2; 11 bases match TRBD1. Germline V CDR1 and CDR2: MNHEY, SMNVEV (reference sequence). The V segment lost 8 bases and the J segment 4 bases; nucleotides outside the gene matches: 6. This CDR3 contains 14 residues. The CDR3 DNA sequence: TGTGCCAGCGCCCGGGACAGGGGGACCTATGGCTACACCTTC. Residues: CASARDRGTYGYTF.

This clonotype was found a few times. This chain connects TRBV20-1 to TRBJ2-1, with a tentative D call TRBD1 (5 bases). The CDR3 consists of 13 residues. The V and J ends lost 6 bases and 4 bases respectively, with 13 bases between them. Germline assignment: CDR1 DFQATT and CDR2 SNEGSKA (reference sequence). The CDR3, as DNA: TGCAGTGCCGGCTATTCAGGGTACAATGAGCAGTTCTTC. Amino acids: CSAGYSGYNEQFF.

The chain recombines TRBV20-1 with TRBJ2-7, with D perhaps being TRBD1 or TRBD2 (5 bases each). V lost 2 bases to trimming and J lost 2 bases, with 13 bases between them. This CDR3 is built from 14 residues. The germline CDR1 and CDR2 sequences are DFQATT and SNEGSKA (reference sequence). Here the CDR3 DNA reads TGCAGTGCTAGACCCGGGACGAAAACCTACGAGCAGTACTTC. This codes for CSARPGTKTYEQYF.

This clonotype was observed a handful of times. The gene calls are TRBV25-1 and TRBJ2-1; D is possibly TRBD1 or TRBD2 (6 bases each). The CDR3 totals 14 residues. Trimming cost V 3 bases and J 9 bases, with 15 bases left between them. In germline, CDR1 is MGHDK, CDR2 SYGVNS. CDR3: CASSEKGGPGEQFF. The CDR3 coding sequence is TGTGCCAGCAGTGAGAAGGGGGGCCCTGGTGAGCAGTTCTTC.

At least ten counts were recorded for this clonotype. The CDR3 coding sequence is TGCAGTGCTAGAGAGATTAGCGGGAGAGTCGAGCAGTACTTC. It yields the protein CSAREISGRVEQYF. The J gene is TRBJ2-7, the V gene TRBV20-1, with 9 bases lining up with TRBD2. V shed 0 bases and J 6 bases; nucleotides not matched to a gene: 6. The CDR3 covers 14 residues. CDR1 is DFQATT, CDR2 SNEGSKA, per germline (reference sequence).

The table lists this clonotype with a few counts. The chain combines TRBV7-9 with TRBJ2-1; D gene unclear. The V gene's germline CDR1 is SEHNR and CDR2 FQNEAQ (reference sequence). This CDR3 region has 12 residues. The V end lost 1 base, the J end lost 12 bases, and 10 bases lay between the germline ends. The CDR3 here is CASSLGTAGQFF. In DNA form, the CDR3 reads TGTGCCAGCAGCTTAGGAACAGCTGGGCAGTTCTTC. Full variable domain (outside the CDR3, taken from reference TRBV7-9 and TRBJ2-1): DTGVSQNPRHKITKRGQNVTFRCDPISEHNRLYWYRQTLGQGPEFLTYFQNEAQLEKSRLLSDRFSAERPKGSFSTLEIQRTEQGDSAMYLCASSLGTAGQFFGPGTRLTVL.

This chain joins TRBV5-1 and TRBJ2-7, with a tentative D call TRBD1 (6 bases). With 7 bases removed from V and 3 bases from J, the gap between germline ends came to 17 bases. CDR1 SGHRS and CDR2 YFSETQ come from the germline V gene. There are 14 residues in the CDR3. The CDR3 DNA sequence: TGCGCCAGCGCCCCTTCGGGACAAAACTACGAGCAGTACTTC. Translating it yields CASAPSGQNYEQYF.